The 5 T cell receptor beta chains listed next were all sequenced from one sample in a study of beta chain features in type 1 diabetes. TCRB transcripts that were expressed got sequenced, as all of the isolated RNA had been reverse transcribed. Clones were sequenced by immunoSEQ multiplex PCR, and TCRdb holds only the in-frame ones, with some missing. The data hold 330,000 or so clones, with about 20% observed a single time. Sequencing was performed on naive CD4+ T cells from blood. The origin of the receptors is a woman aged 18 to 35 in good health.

CDR3 in amino acids: CASRTRDRGNTEAFF. The CDR3 nucleotides are TGCGCCAGCAGGACCCGGGACAGGGGGAACACTGAAGCTTTCTTT. The chain is built from TRBV4-1 and TRBJ1-1, with TRBD1 matching 10 bases. With 6 bases clipped from V and 1 base from J, the junction kept 5 bases outside the gene matches. Germline-derived CDR1 and CDR2 are MGHRA and YSYEKL. The CDR3 is made up of 15 amino acids.

In DNA form, the CDR3 reads TGTGCCAGCAGCGGGGGGACAGGGGCCGATAACTATGGCTACACCTTC. The encoded protein is CASSGGTGADNYGYTF. The V and J genes are TRBV5-4 and TRBJ1-2, with 10 bases identical to TRBD1. The CDR3 is 16 amino acids. Per the germline V gene, CDR1 is SGHNT and CDR2 is YYREEE (reference sequence). The junction had 7 bases not matched to a gene; V was cut back by 4 bases and J by 1 base.

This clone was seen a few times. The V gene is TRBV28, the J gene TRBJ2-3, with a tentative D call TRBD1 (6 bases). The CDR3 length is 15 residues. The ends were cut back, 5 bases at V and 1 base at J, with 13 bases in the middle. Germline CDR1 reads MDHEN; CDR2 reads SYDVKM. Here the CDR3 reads CASSTTGSGTDTQYF. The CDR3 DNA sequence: TGTGCCAGCAGTACTACAGGGTCGGGCACAGATACGCAGTATTTT.

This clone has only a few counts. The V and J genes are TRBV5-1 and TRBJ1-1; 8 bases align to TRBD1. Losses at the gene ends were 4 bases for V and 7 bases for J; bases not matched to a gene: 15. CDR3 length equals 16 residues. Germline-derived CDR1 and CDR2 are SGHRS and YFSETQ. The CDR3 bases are TGCGCCAGCAGCCTCAGCTCCGGGACAGGCGGTTTTGAAGCTTTCTTT. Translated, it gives CASSLSSGTGGFEAFF. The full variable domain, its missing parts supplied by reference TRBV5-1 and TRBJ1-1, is KAGVTQTPRYLIKTRGQQVTLSCSPISGHRSVSWYQQTPGQGLQFLFEYFSETQRNKGNFPGRFSGRQFSNSRSEMNVSTLELGDSALYLCASSLSSGTGGFEAFFGQGTRLTVV.

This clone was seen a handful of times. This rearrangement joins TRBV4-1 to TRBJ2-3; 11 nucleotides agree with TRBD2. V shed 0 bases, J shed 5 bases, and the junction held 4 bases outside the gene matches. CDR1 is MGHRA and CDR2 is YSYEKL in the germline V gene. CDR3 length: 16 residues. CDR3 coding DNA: TGCGCCAGCAGCCAAGACGGGACTAGCGGAGGAGATACGCAGTATTTT. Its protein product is CASSQDGTSGGDTQYF.